These T cell receptor beta chains were read from a single sample in a study of OX40 agonist ivuxolimab in advanced cancers. Sequencing used immunoSEQ multiplex PCR; TCRdb keeps in-frame clones, though not all of them. The table records tens of thousands of clones, roughly 84% of them present only once. The input for sequencing was CD4+ or CD8+ T cells sorted from blood, taken in a trial of the OX40 agonist ivuxolimab. Receptors were obtained from an adult with an advanced solid tumor such as melanoma, head and neck, liver or kidney cancer. Each CDR3 is given with its conserved first and last residue. A D gene is named only where the DNA matches it firmly. Only some rows state a clone size, as once, few, many or a class for expanded clones.

cdr3_aa cdr3_nt clone_size j_call d_call v_call
CASRLDDTGELFF TGTGCCAGCAGGCTAGACGATACCGGGGAGCTGTTTTTT few TRBJ2-2 - TRBV13
CASNRPVSYEQYF TGTGCCAGCAACCGCCCAGTCTCCTACGAGCAGTACTTC - TRBJ2-7 - TRBV27
CASSQGAGGEETQYF TGTGCCAGCAGCCAAGGAGCGGGAGGGGAAGAGACCCAGTACTTC - TRBJ2-5 TRBD2 TRBV4-2
CAIMGLGSTDTQYF TGTGCCATCATGGGGCTAGGGAGCACAGATACGCAGTATTTT - TRBJ2-3 - TRBV10-3
CASSFSSGETQYF TGTGCCAGCAGCTTCTCTAGCGGGGAGACCCAGTACTTC - TRBJ2-5 TRBD2 TRBV5-4
CASSLDRGVDIQYF TGTGCCAGCAGCTTAGACAGGGGGGTGGACATTCAGTACTTC - TRBJ2-4 TRBD1 TRBV7-2
CASSVQGDNQPQHF TGTGCCAGCAGCGTACAGGGGGACAATCAGCCCCAGCATTTT - TRBJ1-5 TRBD1 TRBV9
CASSRGTNIQYF TGTGCCAGCAGTCGGGGGACAAACATTCAGTACTTC few TRBJ2-4 - TRBV27
CASSPPGQSSADTQYF TGTGCCAGCTCACCACCAGGACAATCCTCGGCAGATACGCAGTATTTT - TRBJ2-3 - TRBV18
CASSSPPPSYEQYF TGTGCCAGCAGCTCCCCCCCTCCCTCCTACGAGCAGTACTTC - TRBJ2-7 - TRBV7-9
CATSRDLAGPGLVDEQFF TGTGCCACCAGCAGAGATCTAGCCGGTCCGGGACTAGTGGATGAGCAGTTCTTC - TRBJ2-1 TRBD2 TRBV15